This T cell receptor (beta chain) was documented in a study of beta chain features in type 1 diabetes. Across the study: No age, gender or cell yield differences were seen between patients and healthy donors. Study-wide findings and caveats: For Type 1 diabetes patients, all four CD4+ subsets carried TCRB CDR3s that were moderately but significantly shorter.

Post-sort purity exceeded 98% for all sorted populations. Trimming removed 4 bases from V and 0 bases from J, with 11 bases in between. Germline V lookup: CDR1 SGHRS, CDR2 YFSETQ. The CDR3 runs 16 residues. This clone was detected a few times. The antigen is unknown. Reverse transcription of all isolated RNA meant that expressed TCRB transcripts were sequenced. Clones were read by immunoSEQ multiplex PCR, and TCRdb kept only the in-frame ones, dropping some. The sample contains 640,000 or so clones, roughly an eighth of which appear only once. The rearrangement links TRBV5-1 to TRBJ2-6, with D uncertain. The sequenced sample consisted of naive CD4+ T cells from blood. This clonotype was sampled from a man aged 18-30 years with type 1 diabetes. CDR3 nucleotides: TGCGCCAGCAGCATCGGAGAGCACTCTGGGGCCAACGTCCTGACTTTC. Residues: CASSIGEHSGANVLTF.